The 3 T cell receptor beta chains reported below all come from one sample, sequenced in a study of cytomegalovirus exposure and HLA in healthy donors. Primers included in the PCR were 60 Vbeta and 13 Jbeta primers. Profiled with immunoSEQ multiplex PCR; TCRdb holds only in-frame clones, not every one. The sample lists around 170,000 clones, around three quarters occurring once. The sequencing sample was made of PBMCs. The receptors were gathered from a man aged 35 to 55 in good health and CMV-seronegative.

The CDR3 is CASSFQLPSTDTQYF. The CDR3 DNA sequence: TGTGCCAGCAGCTTCCAGTTACCTAGCACAGATACGCAGTATTTT. This rearrangement joins TRBV7-8 to TRBJ2-3, with no clear D. Deletions cut 3 bases from V and 0 bases from J, with 10 bases between. CDR1 is SGHVS, CDR2 FQNEAQ, per germline. The CDR3 totals 15 residues.

This sequence joins TRBV9 and TRBJ1-3; perhaps TRBD1 as D (5 bases). The CDR3 is 14 amino acids. V was clipped by 7 bases and J by 4 bases, with 15 bases between them. Germline assignment: CDR1 SGDLS and CDR2 YYNGEE. Here the CDR3 reads CASGREGAGNTIYF. The CDR3 DNA reads as TGTGCCAGCGGGCGGGAAGGGGCGGGAAACACCATATATTTT. Supplemented by reference TRBV9 and TRBJ1-3, the full variable domain reads DSGVTQTPKHLITATGQRVTLRCSPRSGDLSVYWYQQSLDQGLQFLIQYYNGEERAKGNILERFSAQQFPDLHSELNLSSLELGDSALYFCASGREGAGNTIYFGEGSWLTVV.

V is TRBV5-4 and J is TRBJ2-1; possibly TRBD2 for D (5 bases). Trimming took 1 base from V and 2 from J, leaving 7 bases between them. The CDR3 contains 14 residues. The germline gives CDR1 SGHNT, CDR2 YYREEE (reference sequence). The CDR3 protein is CASSLPGTYNEQFF. DNA of the CDR3: TGTGCCAGCAGCTTGCCCGGGACCTACAATGAGCAGTTCTTC.